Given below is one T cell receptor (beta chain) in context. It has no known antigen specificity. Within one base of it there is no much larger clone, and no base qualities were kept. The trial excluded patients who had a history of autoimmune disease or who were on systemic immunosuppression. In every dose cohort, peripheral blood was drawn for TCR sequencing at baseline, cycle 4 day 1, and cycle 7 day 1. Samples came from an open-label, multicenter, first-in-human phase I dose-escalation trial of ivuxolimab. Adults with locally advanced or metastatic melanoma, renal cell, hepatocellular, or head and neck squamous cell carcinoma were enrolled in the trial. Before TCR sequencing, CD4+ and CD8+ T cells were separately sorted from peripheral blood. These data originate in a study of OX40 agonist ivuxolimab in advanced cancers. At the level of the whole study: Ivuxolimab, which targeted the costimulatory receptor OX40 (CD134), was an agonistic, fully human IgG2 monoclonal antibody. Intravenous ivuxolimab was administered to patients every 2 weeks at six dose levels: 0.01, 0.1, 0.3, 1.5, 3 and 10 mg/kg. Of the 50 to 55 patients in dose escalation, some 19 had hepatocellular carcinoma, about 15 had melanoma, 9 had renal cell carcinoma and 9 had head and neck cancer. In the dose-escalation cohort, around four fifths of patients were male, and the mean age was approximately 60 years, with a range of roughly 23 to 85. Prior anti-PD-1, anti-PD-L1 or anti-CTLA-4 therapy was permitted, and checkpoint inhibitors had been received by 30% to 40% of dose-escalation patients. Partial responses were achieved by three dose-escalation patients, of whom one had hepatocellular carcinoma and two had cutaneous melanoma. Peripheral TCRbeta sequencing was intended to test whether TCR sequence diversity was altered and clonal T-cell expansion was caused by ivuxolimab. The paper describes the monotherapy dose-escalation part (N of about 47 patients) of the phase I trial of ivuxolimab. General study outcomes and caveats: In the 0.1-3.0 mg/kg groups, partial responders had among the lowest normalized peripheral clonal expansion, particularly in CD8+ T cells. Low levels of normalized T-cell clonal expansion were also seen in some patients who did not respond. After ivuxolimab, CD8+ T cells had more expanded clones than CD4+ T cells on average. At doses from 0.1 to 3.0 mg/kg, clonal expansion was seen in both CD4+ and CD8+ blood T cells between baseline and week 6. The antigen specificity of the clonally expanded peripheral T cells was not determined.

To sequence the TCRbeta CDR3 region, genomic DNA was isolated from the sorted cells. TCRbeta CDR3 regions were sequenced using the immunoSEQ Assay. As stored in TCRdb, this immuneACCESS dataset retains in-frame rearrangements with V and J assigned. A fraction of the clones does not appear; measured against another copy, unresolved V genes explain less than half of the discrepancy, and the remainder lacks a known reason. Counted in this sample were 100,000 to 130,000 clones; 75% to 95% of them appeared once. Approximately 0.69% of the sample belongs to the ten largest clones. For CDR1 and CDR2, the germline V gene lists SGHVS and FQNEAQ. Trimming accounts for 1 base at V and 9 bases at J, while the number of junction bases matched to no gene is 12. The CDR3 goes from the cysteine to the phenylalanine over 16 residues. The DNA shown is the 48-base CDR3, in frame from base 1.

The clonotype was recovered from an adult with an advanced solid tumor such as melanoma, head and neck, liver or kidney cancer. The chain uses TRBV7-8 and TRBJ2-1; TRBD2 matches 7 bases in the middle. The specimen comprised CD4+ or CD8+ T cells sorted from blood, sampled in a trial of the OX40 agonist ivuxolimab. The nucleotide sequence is TGTGCCAGCAGCTTAGACCAGGGAGGGTTTACTAGTGAGCAGTTCTTC. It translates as CASSLDQGGFTSEQFF.